Below, one T cell receptor beta chain is given with its context. The data belong to a study of T cell changes during pregnancy in multiple sclerosis. The CDR3 extends over 18 amino acids. Germline V gene lookup returns CDR1 LNHDA and CDR2 SQIVND (reference sequence). The V segment lost 5 bases and the J segment 4 bases; nucleotides outside the gene matches: 10. Libraries were prepared by immunoSEQ multiplex PCR; TCRdb keeps only in-frame clonotypes and omits some of them. Among some 77,000 clones listed, roughly nine tenths were seen once. The source was CD4+ T cells from peripheral blood mononuclear cells, collected before pregnancy. The TCR sequence derives from a female donor with multiple sclerosis, enrolled in a pregnancy study. This sequence joins TRBV19 and TRBJ2-1, with 14 bases aligning to TRBD2. The CDR3 spells CASSLKGLAGALYNEQFF. The CDR3 DNA is TGTGCCAGTAGTCTTAAGGGACTAGCGGGGGCCTTATACAATGAGCAGTTCTTC.